Here is one T cell receptor (beta chain) with its context. As yet, its antigen is unknown. The junction departs from the called germline gene at one end, perhaps through a read error. The CDR3 is 15 amino acids. Germline V gene data show CDR1 as MRHNA and CDR2 as SNTAGT. These data belong to a study of CD8+CD57+ T cells in acquired aplastic anemia. The study's findings and limits: Common to patients and controls were twenty-nine CD8+ CDR3 sequences. Patient and control CD8+ Simpson's diversity was not significantly different.

Profiling of TCR beta VDJ combinations and CDR3 sequences used genomic DNA as template. Via MiXCR, TCRdb re-called the reads, giving one row per CDR3 protein. The sample has 100,000 to 150,000 distinct CDR3 sequences; almost 40% are singletons. An expansion of CD8+CD57+ cells by flow cytometry had been shown in patients chosen for sequencing. Every patient presented with severe acquired aplastic anemia. Patients had undergone no therapy by the time their blood was sampled. The V gene is TRBV6-4, the J gene TRBJ1-1; 9 nucleotides line up with TRBD1. Material: sorted CD4+, CD8+, or CD8+CD57+ T cells (not recorded which) from PBMCs. The receptor was isolated from a human donor with aplastic anemia. CDR3 bases: TGTGCCCGCAGTTACTCTATCCGTGACAGGGGGGAAGCTTTCTTT. This sequence encodes CARSYSIRDRGEAFF.